The present T cell receptor beta chain was sequenced within a study of cytomegalovirus exposure and HLA in healthy donors. Amplification used 60 Vbeta primers and 13 Jbeta primers. Sequencing used immunoSEQ multiplex PCR; TCRdb keeps in-frame clones, though not all of them. The table has about 150,000 clones, approximately 81% seen once. In nominal health when sampled, donors likely had unrecorded immune exposures nonetheless. Remarks on this clone: Its antigen is not known.

Study-level points and caveats: V- and J-gene trimming of TCR beta was linked (in a later analysis) to a missense DCLRE1C variant. Rarity characterized most TCR sequences, yet some public TCRs appeared in many donors.

V shed 6 bases and J 2 bases; nucleotides not matched to a gene: 7. CDR1 and CDR2 (germline): LNHDA, SQIVND (reference sequence). This CDR3 is 16 amino acids long. The TCR was taken from a boy younger than 10 in good health and CMV-seronegative. Sequencing was carried out using PBMCs. This chain links TRBV19 with TRBJ2-3, with TRBD2 matching 11 bases. Here the CDR3 reads CASRPLLAGDTDTQYF. The CDR3 nucleotides read TGTGCCAGTAGGCCCCTACTAGCGGGGGACACAGATACGCAGTATTTT.